The text below deals with one TCR beta chain. Its specificity is unknown. Per the germline V gene, CDR1 is SGHTA and CDR2 is FQGNSA. The length of the CDR3 is 12 residues. Trimming stripped 3 bases from V and 11 bases from J, with 12 bases between. The sample belongs to a study of memory B cells and T cells in multiple sclerosis. Study conclusions and caveats: Shared clonotype counts depended on differing compartment clone-set sizes and were normalized.

Stimulus-free culture yielded autoproliferating CFSE-dim and non-proliferating CFSE-high T cells, each sequenced separately. Fewer than 65 million CFSE-labeled PBMCs were cultured six to seven days unstimulated, then replicate wells were pooled. CFSE at approximately 0.5 uM labeled the PBMCs, which were then cultured unstimulated. Measured with immunoSEQ multiplex PCR; TCRdb has only the in-frame clones, and not every one. The sample carries 10,000 to 15,000 clones, roughly four fifths recorded once. The sequencing sample was made of PBMCs from blood kept in culture. This receptor was identified in a human donor with multiple sclerosis. V and J are TRBV7-2 and TRBJ2-3; D gene ambiguous. This chain's CDR3 is CASSFAELGQYF. CDR3 in DNA: TGTGCCAGCAGCTTCGCGGAGTTGGGGCAGTATTTT.